This section outlines one T cell receptor beta chain sequence together with its context. What it binds is not known. The sample comes from a study of CD8+ T cells in alopecia areata. Across the study: Treatment comprised oral tofacitinib, 5 to 10 mg twice daily, in treated patients. Findings and limits, study-wide: More clonal than normal scalp was lesional scalp, particularly alopecia totalis/universalis.

Extraction of RNA preceded its reverse transcription into cDNA, which served as the sequencing template. Sequencing used immunoSEQ multiplex PCR; TCRdb keeps in-frame clones, though not all of them. The repertoire holds more than 150,000 clones, with more than 45% as singletons. Peripheral blood, together with lesional scalp punch biopsies, was collected from alopecia areata patients. V shed 7 bases, J shed 9 bases, and the junction held 13 bases outside the gene matches. Germline loops: CDR1 SQVTM, CDR2 ANQGSEA. CDR3 size: 14 residues. The rearrangement joins TRBV29-1 to TRBJ2-4; TRBD2 aligns across 9 bases. This receptor was identified in a human donor with alopecia areata. This sample comprised CD8+ T cells sorted from blood, obtained at week 0. The CDR3 DNA follows: TGCAGCGCCGAACCGCGGGGGGGCGTTGGCATTCAGTACTTC. Its protein product is CSAEPRGGVGIQYF.